This T cell receptor (beta chain) was found in a study of T cells after yellow fever vaccination. Overall study findings and caveats: Peaking faster, on day 5 versus 15, the secondary response was nonetheless weaker. Reappearance after the booster was seen for most primary-vaccination clones, at 95% to 96% CD4 and 75% to 90% CD8. Abundant bulk-derived clonotypes could contaminate FACS-sorted repertoires.

In regard to this clonotype: The antigen is not known.

With 8 bases clipped from V and 7 bases from J, the junction kept 12 bases outside the gene matches. This CDR3 has 14 residues. Germline V gene lookup returns CDR1 SQVTM and CDR2 ANQGSEA. 5'RACE template switching produced TCR cDNA carrying a universal primer site and UMIs. TCRdb fed the 5' RACE reads into MiXCR, producing one record per CDR3 protein. The sample has around 600,000 distinct CDR3 sequences; roughly an eighth are singletons. The starting material was PBMCs, obtained on the day of the yellow fever booster vaccination. The chain links TRBV29-1 to TRBJ2-1; 9 bases map to TRBD2. This TCR derives from a man aged 25-40 years who received the YFV17D yellow fever vaccine. CDR3 region: CSHDRASGMNEQFF. CDR3 bases: TGCAGCCATGATAGGGCTAGCGGGATGAATGAGCAGTTCTTC.